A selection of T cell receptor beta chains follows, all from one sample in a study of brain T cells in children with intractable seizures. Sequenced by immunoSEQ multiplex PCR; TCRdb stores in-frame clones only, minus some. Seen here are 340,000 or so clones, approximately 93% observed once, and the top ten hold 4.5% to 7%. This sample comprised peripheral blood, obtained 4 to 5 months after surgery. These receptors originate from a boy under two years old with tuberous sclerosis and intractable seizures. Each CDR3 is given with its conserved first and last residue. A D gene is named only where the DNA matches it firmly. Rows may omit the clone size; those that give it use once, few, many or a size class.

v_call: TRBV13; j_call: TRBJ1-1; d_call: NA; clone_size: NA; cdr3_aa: CASTLGGNTEAFF; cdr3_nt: TGTGCCAGCACCCTGGGGGGGAACACTGAAGCTTTCTTT
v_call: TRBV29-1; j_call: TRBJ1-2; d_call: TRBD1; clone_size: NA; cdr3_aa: CSVVGQAMYGYTF; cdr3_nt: TGCAGCGTTGTGGGACAGGCAATGTATGGCTACACCTTC
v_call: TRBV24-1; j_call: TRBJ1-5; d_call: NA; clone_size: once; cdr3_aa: CATSDTSSRQPQHF; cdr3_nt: TGTGCCACCAGTGATACCAGTAGTCGGCAGCCCCAGCATTTT
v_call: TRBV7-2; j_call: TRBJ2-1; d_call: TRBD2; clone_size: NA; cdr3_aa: CASSLLRGGSYNEQFF; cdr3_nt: TGTGCCAGCAGCTTGCTCCGGGGGGGCTCCTACAATGAGCAGTTCTTC
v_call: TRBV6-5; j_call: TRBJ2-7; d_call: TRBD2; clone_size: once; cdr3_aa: CASRGGGSSYEQYF; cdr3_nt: TGTGCCAGCCGAGGCGGCGGGAGCTCCTACGAGCAGTACTTC
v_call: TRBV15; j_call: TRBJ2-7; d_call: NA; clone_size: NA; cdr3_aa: CATSNQKAYEQYF; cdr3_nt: TGTGCCACCAGTAATCAGAAAGCCTACGAGCAGTACTTC
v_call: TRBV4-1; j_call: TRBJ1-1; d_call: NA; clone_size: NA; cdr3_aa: CASSKDSTEAFF; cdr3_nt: TGCGCCAGCAGCAAAGACAGCACTGAAGCTTTCTTT
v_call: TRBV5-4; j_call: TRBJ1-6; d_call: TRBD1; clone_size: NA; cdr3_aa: CASSSTGSSYNSPLHF; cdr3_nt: TGTGCCAGCAGCTCGACAGGGAGCTCCTATAATTCACCCCTCCACTTT
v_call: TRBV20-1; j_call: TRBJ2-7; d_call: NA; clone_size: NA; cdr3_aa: CSVQGNYEQYF; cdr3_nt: TGCAGTGTACAGGGTAACTACGAGCAGTACTTC
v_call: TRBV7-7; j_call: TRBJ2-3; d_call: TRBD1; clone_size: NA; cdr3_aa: CASSPDRGADTQYF; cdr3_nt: TGTGCTAGCAGCCCGGACAGGGGCGCAGATACGCAGTATTTT
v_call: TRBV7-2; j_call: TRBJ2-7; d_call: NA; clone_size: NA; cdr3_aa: CASSHRQEPYEQYF; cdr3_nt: TGTGCCAGCAGCCACCGACAGGAACCCTACGAGCAGTACTTC
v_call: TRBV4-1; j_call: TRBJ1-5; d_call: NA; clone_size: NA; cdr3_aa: CASSQVGKGRGNQPQHF; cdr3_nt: TGCGCCAGCAGCCAAGTCGGAAAGGGAAGGGGCAATCAGCCCCAGCATTTT
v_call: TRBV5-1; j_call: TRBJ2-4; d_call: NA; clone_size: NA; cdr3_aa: CASSLAGGHGVGQSIQYF; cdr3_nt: TGCGCCAGCAGCTTGGCCGGTGGACATGGGGTGGGCCAAAGCATTCAGTACTTC
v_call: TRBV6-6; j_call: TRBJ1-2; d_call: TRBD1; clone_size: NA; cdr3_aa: CASSYSDGTGRYGYTF; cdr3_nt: TGTGCCAGCAGTTACTCGGATGGGACAGGGAGGTATGGCTACACCTTC
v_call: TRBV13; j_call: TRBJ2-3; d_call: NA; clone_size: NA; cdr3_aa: CASSSITDTQYF; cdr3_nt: TGTGCCAGCAGCTCGATTACAGATACGCAGTATTTT
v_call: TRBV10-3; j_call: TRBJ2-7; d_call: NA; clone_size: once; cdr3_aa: CAISESVRPGAEQYF; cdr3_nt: TGTGCCATCAGTGAGTCGGTTAGGCCCGGGGCCGAGCAGTACTTC
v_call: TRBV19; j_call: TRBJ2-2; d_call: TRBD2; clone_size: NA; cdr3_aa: CASRSAGGSGELFF; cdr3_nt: TGTGCCAGTCGATCTGCGGGGGGGAGCGGGGAGCTGTTTTTT
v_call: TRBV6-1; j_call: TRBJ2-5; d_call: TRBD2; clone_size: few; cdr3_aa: CASSAGLAGGLSRQETQYF; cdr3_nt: TGTGCCAGCAGTGCCGGACTAGCGGGGGGCCTTTCTCGACAAGAGACCCAGTACTTC
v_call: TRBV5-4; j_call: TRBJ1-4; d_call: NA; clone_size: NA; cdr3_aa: CASSLGQRTNEKLFF; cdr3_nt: TGTGCCAGCAGCTTGGGACAACGGACTAATGAAAAACTGTTTTTT
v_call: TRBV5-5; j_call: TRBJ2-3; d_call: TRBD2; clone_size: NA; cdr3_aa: CASSLVGLAGGLTDTQYF; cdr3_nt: TGTGCCAGCAGCTTGGTCGGTCTGGCGGGAGGGCTCACAGATACGCAGTATTTT
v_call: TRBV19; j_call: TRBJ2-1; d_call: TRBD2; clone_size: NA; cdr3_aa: CASRNRPGLADLGNEQFF; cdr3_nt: TGTGCCAGTAGGAATAGACCGGGACTAGCGGACCTCGGCAATGAGCAGTTCTTC
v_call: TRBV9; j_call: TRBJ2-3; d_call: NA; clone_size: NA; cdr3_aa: CASSGLGGGPTSTDTQYF; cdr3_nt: TGTGCCAGCAGCGGTCTTGGGGGCGGGCCGACTAGCACAGATACGCAGTATTTT